These T cell receptor beta chains were read from a single sample in a study of T cell responses to AZD1222 COVID-19 vaccine. Only in-frame clones appear in the TCRdb table, and some are missing; sequencing was by immunoSEQ multiplex PCR. The repertoire holds tens of thousands of clones, with 90% as singletons. This specimen consisted of peripheral blood, obtained on day 0 of AZD1222 vaccination. These receptors were taken from an adult in good health. Each CDR3 is given with its conserved first and last residue. The order of the fields is D gene, clone size, CDR3 length, J gene, V gene, CDR3 DNA, CDR3 protein. A D gene is named only where the DNA matches it firmly. Not all rows give a size; the values are once, few, many and, for expanded clones, a class.

d_call: .
clone_size: .
cdr3_length: 14
j_call: TRBJ1-2
v_call: TRBV27
cdr3_nt: TGTGCCAGCAGTTTAACATCTGGGATCTATGGCTACACCTTC
cdr3_aa: CASSLTSGIYGYTF

d_call: .
clone_size: .
cdr3_length: 13
j_call: TRBJ2-5
v_call: TRBV12-3/TRBV12-4
cdr3_nt: TGTGCCAGCAGTTTGACTAGTCGGGAGACCCAGTACTTC
cdr3_aa: CASSLTSRETQYF

d_call: .
clone_size: .
cdr3_length: 12
j_call: TRBJ1-4
v_call: TRBV9
cdr3_nt: TGTGCCAGCAGCGGGCCCAGTGAAAAACTGTTTTTT
cdr3_aa: CASSGPSEKLFF

d_call: .
clone_size: once
cdr3_length: 17
j_call: TRBJ2-7
v_call: TRBV24-1
cdr3_nt: TGTGCCACCAGTGTGGGCCCCCCGCTAGCGACAGCCTACGAGCAGTACTTC
cdr3_aa: CATSVGPPLATAYEQYF

d_call: TRBD1
clone_size: .
cdr3_length: 12
j_call: TRBJ2-7
v_call: TRBV30
cdr3_nt: TGTGCCTGGGGGACAGTATCCTACGAGCAGTACTTC
cdr3_aa: CAWGTVSYEQYF

d_call: TRBD1
clone_size: .
cdr3_length: 16
j_call: TRBJ2-2
v_call: TRBV5-1
cdr3_nt: TGCGCCAGCAGCTTGGGTCCCGGGACAGGGGCCGGGGAGCTGTTTTTT
cdr3_aa: CASSLGPGTGAGELFF

d_call: TRBD2
clone_size: .
cdr3_length: 13
j_call: TRBJ2-1
v_call: TRBV7-9
cdr3_nt: TGTGCCAGCAGCTTTGCTAGCGGGAGAGAGCAGTTCTTC
cdr3_aa: CASSFASGREQFF

d_call: .
clone_size: .
cdr3_length: 16
j_call: TRBJ2-7
v_call: TRBV7-2
cdr3_nt: TGTGCCAGCAGCTTAGCCTATCGGGCGACATCCTACGAGCAGTACTTC
cdr3_aa: CASSLAYRATSYEQYF

d_call: TRBD1
clone_size: .
cdr3_length: 15
j_call: TRBJ1-5
v_call: TRBV28
cdr3_nt: TGTGCCAGCAGTACCCGGGACAGGGGCAATCAGCCCCAGCATTTT
cdr3_aa: CASSTRDRGNQPQHF

d_call: TRBD1
clone_size: .
cdr3_length: 14
j_call: TRBJ1-1
v_call: TRBV6-5
cdr3_nt: TGTGCCAGCACCAGGGACAGTTTGAACACTGAAGCTTTCTTT
cdr3_aa: CASTRDSLNTEAFF

d_call: .
clone_size: .
cdr3_length: 16
j_call: TRBJ2-7
v_call: TRBV10-2
cdr3_nt: TGCGCCAGCAGTGAGCTAGCTAATTATAACTCCTACGAGCAGTACTTC
cdr3_aa: CASSELANYNSYEQYF

d_call: .
clone_size: .
cdr3_length: 14
j_call: TRBJ1-2
v_call: TRBV9
cdr3_nt: TGTGCCAGCAGCGTAGGAGGGGTTGTGGCTGGCTACACCTTC
cdr3_aa: CASSVGGVVAGYTF

d_call: .
clone_size: .
cdr3_length: 14
j_call: TRBJ1-1
v_call: TRBV9
cdr3_nt: TGTGCCAGCAGCCCAAGGCCCTCCAACACTGAAGCTTTCTTT
cdr3_aa: CASSPRPSNTEAFF

d_call: TRBD1
clone_size: .
cdr3_length: 15
j_call: TRBJ2-7
v_call: TRBV6-5
cdr3_nt: TGTGCCAGCAGTTACTCGAAACAGGGGGCTCACGAGCAGTACTTC
cdr3_aa: CASSYSKQGAHEQYF

d_call: .
clone_size: .
cdr3_length: 13
j_call: TRBJ1-1
v_call: TRBV5-8
cdr3_nt: TGTGCCAGCAGCTTTAAACACCACACTGAAGCTTTCTTT
cdr3_aa: CASSFKHHTEAFF

d_call: .
clone_size: .
cdr3_length: 13
j_call: TRBJ2-7
v_call: TRBV2
cdr3_nt: TGTGCCAGCAGTGAGGGCGGGCACTACGAGCAGTACTTC
cdr3_aa: CASSEGGHYEQYF

d_call: .
clone_size: .
cdr3_length: 14
j_call: TRBJ1-4
v_call: TRBV7-2
cdr3_nt: TGTGCCAGCAGCCCGGCAGGGTTTAATGAAAAACTGTTTTTT
cdr3_aa: CASSPAGFNEKLFF

d_call: TRBD1
clone_size: .
cdr3_length: 16
j_call: TRBJ2-1
v_call: TRBV19
cdr3_nt: TGTGCCAGTAGTATACCCGGGACAGAGGCCTACAATGAGCAGTTCTTC
cdr3_aa: CASSIPGTEAYNEQFF

d_call: .
clone_size: .
cdr3_length: 13
j_call: TRBJ1-4
v_call: TRBV3-1/TRBV3-2
cdr3_nt: TGTGCCCGGTTGCAGGGGACTAATGAAAAACTGTTTTTT
cdr3_aa: CARLQGTNEKLFF